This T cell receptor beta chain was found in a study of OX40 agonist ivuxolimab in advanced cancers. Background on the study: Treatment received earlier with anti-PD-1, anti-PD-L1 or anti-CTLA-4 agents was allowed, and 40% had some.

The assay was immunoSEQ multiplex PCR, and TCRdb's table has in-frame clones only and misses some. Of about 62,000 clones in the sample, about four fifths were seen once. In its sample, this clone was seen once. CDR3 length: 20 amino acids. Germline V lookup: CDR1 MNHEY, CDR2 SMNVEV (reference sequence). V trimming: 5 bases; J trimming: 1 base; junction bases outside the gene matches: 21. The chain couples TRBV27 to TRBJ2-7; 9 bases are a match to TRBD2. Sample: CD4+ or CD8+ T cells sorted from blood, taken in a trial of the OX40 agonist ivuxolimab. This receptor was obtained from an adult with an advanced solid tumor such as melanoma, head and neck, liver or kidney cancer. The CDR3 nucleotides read TGTGCCAGCAGTCCCCCCCGGAAAGCGGGAGGCCCTAGACGTTCCTACGAGCAGTACTTC. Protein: CASSPPRKAGGPRRSYEQYF.